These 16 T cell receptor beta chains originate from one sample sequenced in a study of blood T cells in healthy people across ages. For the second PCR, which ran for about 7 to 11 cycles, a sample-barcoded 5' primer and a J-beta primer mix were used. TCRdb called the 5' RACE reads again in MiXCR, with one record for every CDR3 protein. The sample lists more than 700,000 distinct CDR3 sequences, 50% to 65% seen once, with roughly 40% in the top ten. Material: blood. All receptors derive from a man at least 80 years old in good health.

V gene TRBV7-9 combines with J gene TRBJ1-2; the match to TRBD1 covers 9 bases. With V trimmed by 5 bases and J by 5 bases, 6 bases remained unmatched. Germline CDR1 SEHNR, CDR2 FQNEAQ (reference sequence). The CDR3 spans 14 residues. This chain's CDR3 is CASSPTGGRYGYTF. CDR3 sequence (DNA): TGTGCCAGCAGCCCGACAGGGGGGAGGTATGGCTACACCTTC. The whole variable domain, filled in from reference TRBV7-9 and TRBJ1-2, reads DTGVSQNPRHKITKRGQNVTFRCDPISEHNRLYWYRQTLGQGPEFLTYFQNEAQLEKSRLLSDRFSAERPKGSFSTLEIQRTEQGDSAMYLCASSPTGGRYGYTFGSGTRLTVV.

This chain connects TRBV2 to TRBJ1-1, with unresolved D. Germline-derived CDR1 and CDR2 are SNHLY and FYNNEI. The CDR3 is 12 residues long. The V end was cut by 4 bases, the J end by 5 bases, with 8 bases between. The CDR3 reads CASSARSTEAFF. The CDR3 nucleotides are TGTGCCAGCAGTGCCAGAAGTACTGAAGCTTTCTTT.

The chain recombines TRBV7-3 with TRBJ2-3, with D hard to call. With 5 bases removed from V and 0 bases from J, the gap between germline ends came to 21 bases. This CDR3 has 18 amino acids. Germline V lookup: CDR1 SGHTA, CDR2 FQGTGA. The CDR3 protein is CASSPGSVGWASTDTQYF. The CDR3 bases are TGTGCCAGCAGCCCAGGATCGGTTGGGTGGGCGAGCACAGATACGCAGTATTTT.

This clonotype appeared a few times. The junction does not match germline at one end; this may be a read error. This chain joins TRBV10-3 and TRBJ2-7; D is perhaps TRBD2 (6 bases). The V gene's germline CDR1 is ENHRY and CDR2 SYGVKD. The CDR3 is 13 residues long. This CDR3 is CAISNGGSSEQYF. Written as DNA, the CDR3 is TGTGCCATCAGTAACGGGGGATCCTCCGAGCAGTACTTC.

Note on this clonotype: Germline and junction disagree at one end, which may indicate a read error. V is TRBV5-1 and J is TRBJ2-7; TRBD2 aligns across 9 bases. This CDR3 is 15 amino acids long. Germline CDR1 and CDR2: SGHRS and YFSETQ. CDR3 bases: TGTGCCAGCAGCTTGGAGGGACTAGCCGCCTACGAGCAGTACTTC. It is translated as CASSLEGLAAYEQYF.

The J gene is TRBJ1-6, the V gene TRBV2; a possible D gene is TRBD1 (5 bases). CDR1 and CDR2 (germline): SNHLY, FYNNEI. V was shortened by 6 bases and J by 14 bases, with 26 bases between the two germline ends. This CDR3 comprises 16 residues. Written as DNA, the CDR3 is TGTGCCAGCAGACTCGCCGCCAGGGCCATTAGGTTGGCCCTCCACTTT. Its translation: CASRLAARAIRLALHF.

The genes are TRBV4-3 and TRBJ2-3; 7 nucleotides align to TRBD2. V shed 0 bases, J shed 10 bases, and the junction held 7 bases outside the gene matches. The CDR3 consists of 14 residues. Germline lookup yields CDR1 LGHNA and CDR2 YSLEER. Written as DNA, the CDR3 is TGCGCCAGCAGCCAAGATCCCACGGGAGGTGCGCAGTATTTT. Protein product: CASSQDPTGGAQYF.

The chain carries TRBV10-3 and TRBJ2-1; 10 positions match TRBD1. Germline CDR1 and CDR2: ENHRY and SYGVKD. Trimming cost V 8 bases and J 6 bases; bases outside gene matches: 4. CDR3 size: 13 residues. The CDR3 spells CAIGTGVANEQFF. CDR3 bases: TGTGCCATCGGGACAGGGGTAGCCAATGAGCAGTTCTTC.

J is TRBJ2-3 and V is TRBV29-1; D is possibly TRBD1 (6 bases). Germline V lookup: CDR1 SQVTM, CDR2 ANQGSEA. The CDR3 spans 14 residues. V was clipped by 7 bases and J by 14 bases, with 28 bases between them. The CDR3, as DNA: TGCAGCGCCCGGACAGTTCTCGGGCACAGATACGCGTATTTT. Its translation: CSARTVLGHRYAYF.

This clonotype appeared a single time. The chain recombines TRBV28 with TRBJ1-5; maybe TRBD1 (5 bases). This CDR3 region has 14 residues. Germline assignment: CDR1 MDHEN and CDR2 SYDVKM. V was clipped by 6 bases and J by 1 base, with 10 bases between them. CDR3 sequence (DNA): TGTGCCAGCAGATCACAGGTCAGCAATCAGCCCCAGCATTTT. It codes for CASRSQVSNQPQHF.

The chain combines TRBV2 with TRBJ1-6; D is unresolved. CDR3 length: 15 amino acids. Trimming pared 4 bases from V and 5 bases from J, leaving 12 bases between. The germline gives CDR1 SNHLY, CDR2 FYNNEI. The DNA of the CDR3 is TGTGCCAGCAGTGCGGGGTACAGCAATAATTCACCCCTCCACTTT. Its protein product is CASSAGYSNNSPLHF.

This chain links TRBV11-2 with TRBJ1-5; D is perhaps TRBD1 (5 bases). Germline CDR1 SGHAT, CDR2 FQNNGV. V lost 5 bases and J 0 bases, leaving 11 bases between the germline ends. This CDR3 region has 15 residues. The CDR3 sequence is CASSGGATSNQPQHF. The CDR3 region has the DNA TGTGCCAGCAGCGGCGGGGCCACTAGCAATCAGCCCCAGCATTTT.

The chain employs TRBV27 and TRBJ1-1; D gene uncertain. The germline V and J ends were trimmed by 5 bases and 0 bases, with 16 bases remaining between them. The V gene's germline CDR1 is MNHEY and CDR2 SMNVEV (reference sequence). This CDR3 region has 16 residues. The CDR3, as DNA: TGTGCCAGCAGTCCCTATCAGGATCCAATGAACACTGAAGCTTTCTTT. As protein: CASSPYQDPMNTEAFF.

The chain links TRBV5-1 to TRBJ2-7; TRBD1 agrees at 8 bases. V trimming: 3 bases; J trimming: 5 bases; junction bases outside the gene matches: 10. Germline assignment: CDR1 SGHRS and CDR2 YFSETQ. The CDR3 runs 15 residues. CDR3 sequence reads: CASSYLRTGLDEQYF. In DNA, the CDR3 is TGCGCCAGCAGCTATCTTCGGACAGGGCTTGACGAGCAGTACTTC.

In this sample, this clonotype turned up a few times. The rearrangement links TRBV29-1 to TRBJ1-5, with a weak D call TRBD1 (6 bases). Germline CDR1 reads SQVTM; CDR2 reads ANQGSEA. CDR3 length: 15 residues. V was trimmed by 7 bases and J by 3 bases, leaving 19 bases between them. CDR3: CSATLPPGANQPQHF. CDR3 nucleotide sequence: TGCAGCGCTACTCTACCCCCGGGGGCCAATCAGCCCCAGCATTTT.

CDR3: CSARAWSGSSYNEQFF. As DNA, the CDR3 is TGCAGTGCTAGAGCCTGGAGCGGGAGCTCCTACAATGAGCAGTTCTTC. V and J are TRBV20-1 and TRBJ2-1; 8 positions agree with TRBD2. The CDR3 spans 16 residues. V lost 1 base and J lost 0; bases outside the gene matches: 5. CDR1 DFQATT and CDR2 SNEGSKA come from the germline V gene (reference sequence).